This T cell receptor (beta chain) was recovered during a study of T-cell reconstitution after alpha-beta-depleted transplantation in children. Overall study findings and caveats: Among T cells one year after transplant, newly produced cells accounted for most counts and diversity. Expanded clones from the graft, numbering several hundred, reportedly supplied alpha-beta T cells about two months after transplant. Some patients' high day-60 TCRbeta diversity was attributed to recipient cells surviving conditioning.

Preparing the TCRbeta library involved the use of unique molecular identifiers. Each CDR3 protein gets one entry after TCRdb re-called the PCR reads with MiXCR. The repertoire holds under 300,000 distinct CDR3 sequences, with more than 9% as singletons. This clonotype showed up many times. Its antigen is not known. One end of the junction fails to match germline, which may point to a read error. The CDR3 runs to 12 residues. Germline CDR1 and CDR2: ENHRY and SYGVKD. The TCR sequence derives from a male patient aged 2 to 10 who had a stem cell transplant for chronic granulomatous disease, so the T cells may come from the graft donor. The sequenced sample was peripheral blood, obtained 180 days after TCRalphabeta/CD19-depleted stem cell transplant. The chain has TRBV10-3 and TRBJ2-7; 9 bases are a match to TRBD1. CDR3 coding DNA: TGTGCCATCAGTGAGGGAACAGGGGGCCGGGACTTC. Translated, it gives CAISEGTGGRDF.